This TCR beta chain is from a study of shared clonotypes between healthy human individuals. Study conclusions and caveats: Larger richness was generally estimated for naive than memory subsets. Some naive CD4 clonotypes, about 5%, turned up in common across four donors.

None of the donors, who were healthy HIV-negative adults, had recently had acute infections or vaccinations. Worth noting for this clone: The antigen is unknown.

The V gene lost 8 bases and the J gene lost 1 base, with 15 bases spanning the gap. This CDR3 is 15 amino acids long. The germline V gene has CDR1 MNHEY and CDR2 SVGAGI. Clones were read by immunoSEQ multiplex PCR, and TCRdb kept only the in-frame ones, dropping some. The sample records some 1 million clones, around 75% being singletons. This TCR was sampled from a man aged 18 to 30 in good health. V and J are TRBV6-5 and TRBJ2-4, with a tentative D call TRBD1 (5 bases). Sequencing used memory CD4+ T cells sorted from blood. Indicated subset: CD45RA-negative fraction. CDR3 bases: TGTGCCAGCCGCTCTAGGGGTGAGGCCAAAAACATTCAGTACTTC. Residues: CASRSRGEAKNIQYF.